Listed below are T cell receptor beta chains from one sample, sequenced in a study of shared clonotypes between healthy human individuals. Generated by immunoSEQ multiplex PCR, the TCRdb table keeps only in-frame clones and is missing some. This table holds approximately 720,000 clones, roughly 78% found once. Sequencing was performed on memory CD4+ T cells sorted from blood. The source is a woman in her twenties or thirties in good health. Each CDR3 is given with its conserved first and last residue. The order of the fields is D gene, J gene, V gene, clone size, CDR3 DNA, CDR3 protein. D genes are given only for firm matches. Clone sizes are given selectively: once, few, many, or a class where the clone is expanded.

TRBD2	TRBJ2-7	TRBV19	.	TGTGCCAGTACCCCACTAGCGGGAGCTGGTGAGCAGTACTTC	CASTPLAGAGEQYF
.	TRBJ2-6	TRBV7-9	.	.	CASSLNRAQYFGANVLTF
TRBD2	TRBJ2-7	TRBV7-8	.	TGTGCCAGCAGCTATGGACTAGCGGGCGCCGAGCAGTACTTC	CASSYGLAGAEQYF
TRBD1	TRBJ2-5	TRBV18	.	TGTGCCAGCTCACGCGGGACAGGAGGAGAGACCCAGTACTTC	CASSRGTGGETQYF
.	TRBJ2-2	TRBV6-6	.	TGTGCCAGCAGGGACAACACCGGGGAGCTGTTTTTT	CASRDNTGELFF
.	TRBJ2-1	TRBV2	.	TGTGCCAGCAGCTCCCAGACTAGTGGGTCGGGCAATGAGCAGTTCTTC	CASSSQTSGSGNEQFF
.	TRBJ1-4	TRBV18	.	TGTGCCAGCTCACCCGGATCTGGAGGGACTAATGAAAAACTGTTTTTT	CASSPGSGGTNEKLFF
.	TRBJ1-1	TRBV7-9	.	TGTGCCAGCAGCCCGTCCGGGGTGGGCACTGAAGCTTTCTTT	CASSPSGVGTEAFF
.	TRBJ2-1	TRBV5-1	.	TGCGCCAGCAGCCAGGTCGGAAGGCCGGGGGATGAGCAGTTCTTC	CASSQVGRPGDEQFF
.	TRBJ1-2	TRBV28	.	TGTGCCAGCAGTTTGGACCTCTATGGCTACACCTTC	CASSLDLYGYTF
TRBD2	TRBJ2-1	TRBV19	.	TGTGCCACCCGACGAACTAGCGGGAGGAATGAGCAGTTCTTC	CATRRTSGRNEQFF
TRBD1	TRBJ2-7	TRBV5-1	few	TGCGCCAGCAGCTCAGGACAGGGGGATTACGAGCAGTACTTC	CASSSGQGDYEQYF
TRBD2	TRBJ2-7	TRBV7-6	.	TGTGCCAGCAGCTCACAGGCTAGCGGGGCGGCCTACGAGCAGTACTTC	CASSSQASGAAYEQYF
.	TRBJ2-2	TRBV19	few	TGTGCCAGTAGTATAGTGGTAGTAGCAGATAACACCGGGGAGCTGTTTTTT	CASSIVVVADNTGELFF
.	TRBJ2-3	TRBV7-9	once	TGTGCCAGCAGCCCCCCAAGTGGAAATACGCAGTATTTT	CASSPPSGNTQYF
TRBD1	TRBJ2-6	TRBV6-6	.	TGTGCCAGCAACAGACAGGGAAGCGGGGCCAACGTCCTGACTTTC	CASNRQGSGANVLTF
.	TRBJ2-1	TRBV30	.	TGTGCCTGGAGCACCGGGTCCCCCGGGGAGCAGTTCTTC	CAWSTGSPGEQFF
TRBD1	TRBJ2-3	TRBV7-9	many	TGTGCCAGCAGCGTTATCCCGGGACAGGGGGCACCAGATACGCAGTATTTT	CASSVIPGQGAPDTQYF
.	TRBJ2-7	TRBV5-1	.	TGCGCCAGCAGCTTAAACCGGGCCGCCTACGAGCAGTACTTC	CASSLNRAAYEQYF
.	TRBJ2-3	TRBV7-9	once	TGTGCCATCAGGACAGCCACAGATACGCAGTATTTT	CAIRTATDTQYF
TRBD2	TRBJ2-2	TRBV7-2	.	TGTGCCAGCAGCTCCCCTAGCGGGAGTCGCACCGGGGAGCTGTTTTTT	CASSSPSGSRTGELFF
TRBD1	TRBJ2-7	TRBV7-9	once	TGTGCCAGCAGCTTAGCTCGGGGCACAGGGGGCATTTCCTACGAGCAGTACTTC	CASSLARGTGGISYEQYF
.	TRBJ2-2	TRBV6-5	.	TGTGCCAGCAGCCCTTTAGGGGGCGGGGAGCTGTTTTTT	CASSPLGGGELFF
TRBD2	TRBJ2-1	TRBV5-1	.	TGCGCCAGCAGCTTGCCATCCTGGACTAGCGGGAGTCCCTCCGAGCGACACAATGAGCAGTTCTTC	CASSLPSWTSGSPSERHNEQFF
.	TRBJ1-1	TRBV5-1	few	TGCGCCAGCAGCTTGGGAGACAGCCAAAAAGGGGCTTTCTTT	CASSLGDSQKGAFF
.	TRBJ1-1	TRBV19	.	TGTGCCAGTAGTTTCTACGACAGGAACACTGAAGCTTTCTTT	CASSFYDRNTEAFF
.	TRBJ2-7	TRBV28	.	TGTGCCAGCACCCATGCGTGGTTGCACTCCTACGAGCAGTACTTC	CASTHAWLHSYEQYF
TRBD2	TRBJ2-7	TRBV28	.	TGTGCCAGCGGAACCCTGGGGGGGAACGAGCAGTACTTC	CASGTLGGNEQYF
TRBD1	TRBJ2-5	TRBV2	.	TGTGCCAGCAGTGAAGGAGGGACAGCCCTTCAAGAGACCCAGTACTTC	CASSEGGTALQETQYF
TRBD2	TRBJ2-2	TRBV5-4	.	TGTGCCAGCAGAGCGGGAGGCCTCGCGAACACCGGGGAGCTGTTTTTT	CASRAGGLANTGELFF
TRBD2	TRBJ2-1	TRBV6-5	.	TGTGCCAGCAGTGGGTATAGCGGGACGGATGAGCAGTTCTTC	CASSGYSGTDEQFF
.	TRBJ1-1	TRBV25-1	.	TGTGCCAGCAGTGAAGGTTATGGGAACACTGAAGCTTTCTTT	CASSEGYGNTEAFF
.	TRBJ1-1	TRBV6-5	.	TGTGCCAGCAGTTACGGCGACCGCCTGGCTTTCTTT	CASSYGDRLAFF
TRBD1	TRBJ1-4	TRBV7-3	once	TGTGCCAGCAGCTTAAACCGCATAAGGACAGGGGGACTGGCGACTAATGAAAAACTGTTTTTT	CASSLNRIRTGGLATNEKLFF
TRBD1	TRBJ2-7	TRBV18	.	TGTGCCAGCTCGACCCAGGGGGCCGAGCAGTACTTC	CASSTQGAEQYF